These 6 T cell receptor beta chains came from one sample sequenced in a study of blood T cell repertoires in COVID-19 (dated by TCRdb to the early 2020s). The method behind the library was the immunoSEQ multiplex PCR assay. TCRdb took over this immuneACCESS table, retaining in-frame rearrangements with V and J assigned. Such tables are incomplete; in checked studies, under half of the missing clones stem from an unresolved V gene, and the remainder is unexplained. Counted in this sample were approximately 240,000 clones; approximately 80% of them appeared once. 1.3% of the sample is held by the ten biggest clonotypes. The sequenced sample consisted of PBMCs or T cells enriched from blood (not recorded which). All receptors derive from a woman aged 40 to 49 with acute COVID-19.

This chain links TRBV30 with TRBJ1-2; D uncertain. The germline gives CDR1 GTSNPN, CDR2 SVGIG (reference sequence). The CDR3 is 14 residues long. The CDR3 spells CATGIPLALYGYTF. CDR3 DNA sequence: TGTGCGACCGGGATCCCGTTGGCCTTATATGGCTACACCTTC.

The chain links TRBV21-1 to TRBJ2-3; TRBD1 is the table's D call, not checked against the DNA. TRBV21-1 is given as a pseudogene. This CDR3 is built from 15 residues. Here the CDR3 DNA reads TGTGCCAGCAGCATCCGGGACAGGGACGCAGATACGCAGTATTTT. This sequence encodes CASSIRDRDADTQYF.

The rearrangement joins TRBV4-2 to TRBJ2-1; TRBD2 might be the D (6 bases). V gave up 5 bases and J gave up 0 bases, with 14 bases separating them. CDR3 length: 16 amino acids. The germline V gene encodes CDR1 LGHNA and CDR2 YNFKEQ. The DNA for the CDR3 is TGTGCCAGCAGCGACGTACGGGGGTTCTCCTACAATGAGCAGTTCTTC. Its protein product is CASSDVRGFSYNEQFF.

This clone appeared a single time. This chain connects TRBV7-2 to TRBJ2-3; 10 nucleotides line up with TRBD2. J was trimmed by 6 bases and V by 1 base; bases with no gene match: 13. Germline CDR1 is SGHTA and CDR2 is FQGNSA. This CDR3 region has 18 residues. CDR3 DNA sequence: TGTGCCAGCAGCTTAGGACGGCGGGGGGGACTAGCGTCGGATACGCAGTATTTT. It encodes CASSLGRRGGLASDTQYF.

V is TRBV10-1 and J is TRBJ2-3; possible D gene TRBD2, 5 bases. CDR3 size: 15 residues. Trimming cost V 0 bases and J 4 bases, with 11 bases left between them. CDR1 is WNHNN and CDR2 is SYGVQD in the germline V gene (reference sequence). CDR3 residues: CASSESPSSSDTQYF. CDR3 coding DNA: TGCGCCAGCAGTGAGTCACCTAGCAGCTCAGATACGCAGTATTTT.

The CDR3 is CASSQQGFANTEAFF. CDR3 coding DNA: TGCGCCAGCAGCCAACAGGGGTTTGCGAACACTGAAGCTTTCTTT. This sequence joins TRBV4-1 and TRBJ1-1; D might be TRBD1 (6 bases). The CDR3 loop spans 15 amino acids. CDR1 is MGHRA and CDR2 is YSYEKL in the germline V gene. Trimming took off 2 bases at V and 1 base at J, with 11 bases between the two ends.